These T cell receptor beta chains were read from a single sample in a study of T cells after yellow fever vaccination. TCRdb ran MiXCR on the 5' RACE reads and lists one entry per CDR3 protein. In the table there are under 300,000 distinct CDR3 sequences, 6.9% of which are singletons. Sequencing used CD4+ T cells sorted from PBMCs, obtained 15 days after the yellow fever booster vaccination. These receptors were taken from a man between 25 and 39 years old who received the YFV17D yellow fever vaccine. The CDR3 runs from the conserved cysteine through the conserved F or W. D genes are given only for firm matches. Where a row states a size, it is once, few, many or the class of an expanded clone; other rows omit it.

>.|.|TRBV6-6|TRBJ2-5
TGTGCCAGCAGAGAGAGTCGGGGGTTGACCCAGTACTTC
CASRESRGLTQYF
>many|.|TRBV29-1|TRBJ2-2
TGCAGCGTTGAAAGGGGGACGAACACCGGGGAGCTGTTTTTT
CSVERGTNTGELFF
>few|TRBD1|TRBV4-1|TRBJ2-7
TGCGCCAGCAGCCCCTGGGACAGGGGCTACGAGCAGTACTTC
CASSPWDRGYEQYF
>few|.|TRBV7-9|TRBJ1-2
TGTGCCAGCGGAGCTCAGGGGCCGATAGCCTATGGCTACACCTTC
CASGAQGPIAYGYTF
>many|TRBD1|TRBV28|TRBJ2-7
TGTGCCAGCAGTTCTCCGGACAGGGCCGAGCAGTACTTC
CASSSPDRAEQYF
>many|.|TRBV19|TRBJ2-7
TGTGCCAGTAGCCCTAACACCTACGAGCAGTACTTC
CASSPNTYEQYF
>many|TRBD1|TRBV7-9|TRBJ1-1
TGTGCCAGCAGCTTAGTAGGACAGGGGCCGATAAACACTGAAGCTTTCTTT
CASSLVGQGPINTEAFF
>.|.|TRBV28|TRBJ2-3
TGTGCCTCCGTGGGGGGACAGACCGGGGGTACGCAGTATTTT
CASVGGQTGGTQYF
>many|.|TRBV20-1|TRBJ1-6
TGCAGTGCTCCGGACGGACTAATCACCTATAATTCACCCCTCCACTTT
CSAPDGLITYNSPLHF
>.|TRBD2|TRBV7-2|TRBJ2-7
TGTGCCAGCAGCTTATTGCCCCCGGGACTACCTTACTACGAGCAGTACTTC
CASSLLPPGLPYYEQYF
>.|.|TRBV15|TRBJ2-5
TGTGCCACCAGCTACGCATCGGGGGTTTTTCAAGAGACCCAGTACTTC
CATSYASGVFQETQYF
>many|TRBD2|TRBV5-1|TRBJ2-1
TGCGCCAGCAGCTTGGCCGGGACTAGCGGGAACAATGAGCAGTTCTTC
CASSLAGTSGNNEQFF
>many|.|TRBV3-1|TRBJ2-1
TGTGCCAGCAGCCAAGCGACAGCCGGTAGGGAGCAGTTCTTC
CASSQATAGREQFF
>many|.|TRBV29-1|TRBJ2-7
TGCAGCGTTGAAGAACGGTTTGGCGAGCAGTACTTC
CSVEERFGEQYF
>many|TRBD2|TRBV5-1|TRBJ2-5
TGCGCCAGCTCTCGAACAGCGGGGTCACAAGAGACCCAGTACTTC
CASSRTAGSQETQYF
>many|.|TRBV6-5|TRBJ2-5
TGTGCCAGCAGAAAAATAGAGACCCAGTACTTC
CASRKIETQYF
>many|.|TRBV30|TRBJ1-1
TGTGCCTGGAGTTCAGGTATGAACACTGAAGCTTTCTTT
CAWSSGMNTEAFF
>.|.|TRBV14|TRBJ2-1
TGTGCCAGCAGCCAAGAATTTGCGCTTTTCCCCTACAATGAGCAGTTCTTC
CASSQEFALFPYNEQFF
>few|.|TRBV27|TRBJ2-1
TGTGCCAGCAGTCCCACAGGTCGCGGGAACTACAATGAGCAGTTCTTC
CASSPTGRGNYNEQFF
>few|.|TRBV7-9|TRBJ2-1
TGTGCCAGCAGCTTAGCTCGAGTCAATGAGCAGTTCTTC
CASSLARVNEQFF
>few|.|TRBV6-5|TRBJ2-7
TGTGCCAGCAGTTACCTGGACACCTACGAGCAGTACTTC
CASSYLDTYEQYF
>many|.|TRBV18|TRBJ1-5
TGTGCCAGCTCACCAGGGGCCAGGGGAGGCAATCAGCCCCAGCATTTT
CASSPGARGGNQPQHF
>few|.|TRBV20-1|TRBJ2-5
TGCAGTGCTAGAGATTATGCGGCCCAGTACTTC
CSARDYAAQYF
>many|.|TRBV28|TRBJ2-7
TGTGCCAGCAACCTCCCAGGATCCCCGCACTCCTACGAGCAGTACTTC
CASNLPGSPHSYEQYF
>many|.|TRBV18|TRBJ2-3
TGTGCCAGCTTTCGAGACACAGATACGCAGTATTTT
CASFRDTDTQYF
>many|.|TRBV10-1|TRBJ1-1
TGCGCCAGCAGTGGAGGGGCGCTCACTGAAGCTTTCTTT
CASSGGALTEAFF
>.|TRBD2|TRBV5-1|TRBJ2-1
TGCGCCAGCACCAACCAAGCGGGGCTTCGGGTTGAGCAGTTCTTC
CASTNQAGLRVEQFF
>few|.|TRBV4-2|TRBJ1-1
TGTGCCAGCAGCCAAGGAGTAATTGCGGGGACTGAAGCTTTCTTT
CASSQGVIAGTEAFF
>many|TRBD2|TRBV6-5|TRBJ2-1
TGTGCCAGCAGTTACGGGACTAGCGGGAGTTATGGTGAGCAGTTCTTC
CASSYGTSGSYGEQFF
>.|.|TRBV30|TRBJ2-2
TGTGCCTGGAGCCCCCCGAACACCGGGGAGCTGTTTTTT
CAWSPPNTGELFF
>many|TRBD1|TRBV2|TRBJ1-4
TGTGCCAGCAGTCCGGGACAGGGAGGGAAACTGTTTTTT
CASSPGQGGKLFF
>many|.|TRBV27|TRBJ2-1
TGTGCCAGCAGTCTGCGGGGCCGACCCAATGAGCAGTTCTTC
CASSLRGRPNEQFF
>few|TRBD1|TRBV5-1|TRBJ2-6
TGCGCCAGCAGCTTTGGACAGGGGGGCATCGACGTCCTGACTTTC
CASSFGQGGIDVLTF
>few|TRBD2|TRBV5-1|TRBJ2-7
TGCGCCAGCAGCTCCCGGCGGGAGGGAAACGAGCAGTACTTC
CASSSRREGNEQYF
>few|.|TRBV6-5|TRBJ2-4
TGTGCCAGCAGTTACAGCCCACCAGCCGGGACCCAACGGGGAAACATTCAGTACTTC
CASSYSPPAGTQRGNIQYF
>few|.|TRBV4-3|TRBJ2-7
TGCGCCAGCAGCCAAGGTGAGGCGGCGGGCGAGCAGTACTTC
CASSQGEAAGEQYF
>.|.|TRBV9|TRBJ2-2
TGTGCCAGCAGCGTAGAGCCCTCTAGCTGGAACACCGGGGAGCTGTTTTTT
CASSVEPSSWNTGELFF
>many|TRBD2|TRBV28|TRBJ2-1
TGTGCCAGCAGTTTATTTACTAGCGGGAAAAGGGAGCAGTTCTTC
CASSLFTSGKREQFF
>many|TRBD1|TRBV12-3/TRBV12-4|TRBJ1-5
TGTGCCAGCAGTCCAAACAGGGGAAGTACGCAGCCCCAGCATTTT
CASSPNRGSTQPQHF
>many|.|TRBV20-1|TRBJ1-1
TGCAGTGTGAACAGGGCGAACACTGAAGCTTTCTTT
CSVNRANTEAFF
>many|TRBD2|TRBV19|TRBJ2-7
TGTGCCAGTAGTATGAAACTAGCGGGAGTAGCTATCGAGCAGTACTTC
CASSMKLAGVAIEQYF
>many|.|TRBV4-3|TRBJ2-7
TGCGCCAGCAGCCAAGACGGAGGCCCTTACGAGCAGTACTTC
CASSQDGGPYEQYF
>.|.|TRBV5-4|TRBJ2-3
TGTGCCAGCCGGATCAGCGGAGATACGCAGTATTTT
CASRISGDTQYF
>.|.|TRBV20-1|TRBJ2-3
TGCAGTGCTACCGACACGACAGATACGCAGTATTTT
CSATDTTDTQYF
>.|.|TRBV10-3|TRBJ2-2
TGTGCCATCAGTTTTGCGGCTGAGACCGGGGAGCTGTTTTTT
CAISFAAETGELFF
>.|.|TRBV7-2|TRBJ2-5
TGTGCCAGCAGCTTAGGTGTCAGGGTTGATACCCAGTACTTC
CASSLGVRVDTQYF
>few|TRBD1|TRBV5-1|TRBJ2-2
TGCGCCAGCAGCCGAACGATACAGGGGGCCCCCGGGGAGCTGTTTTTT
CASSRTIQGAPGELFF
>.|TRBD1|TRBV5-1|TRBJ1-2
TGCGCCAGCAGCAAGAGAGAAGTAACGGGACAGGGGGCGGGAGGCTACACCTTC
CASSKREVTGQGAGGYTF
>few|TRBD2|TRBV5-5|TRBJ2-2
TGTGCCAGCAGCCACGGGACTAGCGGAGAAGAGCTGTTTTTT
CASSHGTSGEELFF
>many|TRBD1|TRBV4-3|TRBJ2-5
TGCGCCAGCAGCCCAGCCGGGACAGGGATGGAGACCCAGTACTTC
CASSPAGTGMETQYF
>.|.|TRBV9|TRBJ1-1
TGTGCCAGCAGCGTAGGGGGGCCGTCGAACACTGAAGCTTTCTTT
CASSVGGPSNTEAFF
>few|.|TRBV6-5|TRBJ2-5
TGTGCCAGCAGGACAAGCCAAGAGACCCAGTACTTC
CASRTSQETQYF
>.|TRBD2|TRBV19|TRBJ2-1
TGTGCCAGTAGTACGGCCATGCCGGGAGGAAATAATGAGCAGTTCTTC
CASSTAMPGGNNEQFF
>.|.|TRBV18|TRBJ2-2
TGTGCCAGCTCACCACAATTCGGGGGCCAGGTCGCCGGGGAGCTGTTTTTT
CASSPQFGGQVAGELFF